The clone carrying this T cell receptor (beta chain) was recorded many times. This record belongs to a study of early T cells in non-severe SARS-CoV-2 infection. TCRdb called the 5' RACE reads again in MiXCR, with one record for every CDR3 protein. The table records around 30,000 distinct CDR3 sequences, roughly 6% of them present only once. The sequenced sample consisted of whole blood. This TCR derives from an adult who was a healthcare worker with PCR-confirmed SARS-CoV-2 infection or an uninfected control (not recorded which).

The DNA of the CDR3 is TGCGCCAGCAGCACCGACAGGGAGCGTGGCACTGAAGCTTTCTTT. Its translation is CASSTDRERGTEAFF. The V gene is TRBV5-1, the J gene TRBJ1-1, with TRBD1 matching over 7 bases. CDR3 length: 15 amino acids. V lost 4 bases and J lost 4; bases outside the gene matches: 10. The germline V gene encodes CDR1 SGHRS and CDR2 YFSETQ.